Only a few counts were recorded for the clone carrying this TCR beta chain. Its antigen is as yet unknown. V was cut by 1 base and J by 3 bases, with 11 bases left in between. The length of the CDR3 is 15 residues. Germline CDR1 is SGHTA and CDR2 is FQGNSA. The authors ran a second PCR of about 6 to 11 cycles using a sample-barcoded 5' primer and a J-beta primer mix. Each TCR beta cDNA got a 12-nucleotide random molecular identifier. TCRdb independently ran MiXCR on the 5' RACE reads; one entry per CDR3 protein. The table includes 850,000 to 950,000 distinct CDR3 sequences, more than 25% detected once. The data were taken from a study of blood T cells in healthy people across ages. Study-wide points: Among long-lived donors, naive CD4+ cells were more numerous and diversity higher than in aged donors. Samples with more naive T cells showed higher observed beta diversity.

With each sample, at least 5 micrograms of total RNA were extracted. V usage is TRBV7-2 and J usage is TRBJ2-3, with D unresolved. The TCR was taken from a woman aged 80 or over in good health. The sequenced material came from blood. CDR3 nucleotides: TGTGCCAGCAGCTTAGTAAAGGGATTTACAGATACGCAGTATTTT. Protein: CASSLVKGFTDTQYF. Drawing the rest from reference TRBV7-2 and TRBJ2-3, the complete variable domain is GAGVSQSPSNKVTEKGKDVELRCDPISGHTALYWYRQSLGQGLEFLIYFQGNSAPDKSGLPSDRFSAERTGGSVSTLTIQRTQQEDSAVYLCASSLVKGFTDTQYFGPGTRLTVL.